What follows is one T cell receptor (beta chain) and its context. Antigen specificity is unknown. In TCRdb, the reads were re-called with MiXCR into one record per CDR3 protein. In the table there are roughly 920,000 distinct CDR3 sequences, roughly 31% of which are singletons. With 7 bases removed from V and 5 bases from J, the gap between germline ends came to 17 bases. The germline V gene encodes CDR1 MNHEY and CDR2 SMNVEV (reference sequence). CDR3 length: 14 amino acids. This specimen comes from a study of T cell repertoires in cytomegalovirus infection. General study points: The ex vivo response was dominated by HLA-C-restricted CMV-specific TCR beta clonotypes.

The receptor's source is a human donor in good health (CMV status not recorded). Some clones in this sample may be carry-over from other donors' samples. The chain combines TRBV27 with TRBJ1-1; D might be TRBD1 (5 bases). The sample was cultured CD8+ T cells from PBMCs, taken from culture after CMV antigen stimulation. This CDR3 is CASMRGGGGTEAFF. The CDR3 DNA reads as TGTGCCAGCATGAGGGGCGGCGGGGGGACTGAAGCTTTCTTT.